These 31 T cell receptor beta chains were sequenced from one sample in a study of CXCR3-negative and CXCR3-positive naive CD8 T cells. Whole-study findings and limits: Compared with CXCR3-negative naive cells, CXCR3-positive naive cells showed more hydrophobic TRB CDR3s.

No antigen has been assigned to these receptors. Libraries were UMI-labeled 5' RACE TRB cDNA. TCRdb reprocessed the 5' RACE reads and keeps a single row for each CDR3 protein, giving no DNA. This sample's clone table lists some 140,000 distinct CDR3 sequences. Material for sequencing was naive CXCR3+ CD8+ T cells from blood. Indicated subset: CD45RO-CCR7+CD27+CD95- naive CD8+ T cells expressing CXCR3 (TNR3+). All receptors derive from a human donor in good health. Some clones in this sample may be carry-over from other donors' samples.

The genes are TRBV25-1 and TRBJ2-3; the TCRdb D gene call, TRBD2, has no DNA to confirm it. From germline, CDR1 is MGHDK and CDR2 SYGVNS. The CDR3 contains 13 residues. CDR3 amino acids: CASSSGSTDTQYF.

The chain uses TRBV7-3 and TRBJ2-2; the TRBD1 assignment by TCRdb is unverifiable without DNA. This CDR3 contains 17 residues. Germline V gives CDR1 SGHTA, CDR2 FQGTGA. Here the CDR3 reads CASSLTGAGVRAGELFF. Supplemented by reference TRBV7-3 and TRBJ2-2, the full variable domain reads GAGVSQTPSNKVTEKGKYVELRCDPISGHTALYWYRQSLGQGPEFLIYFQGTGAADDSGLPNDRFFAVRPEGSVSTLKIQRTERGDSAVYLCASSLTGAGVRAGELFFGEGSRLTVL.

V gene TRBV28 combines with J gene TRBJ2-7; TCRdb reports TRBD1, a call that lacks DNA to check it against. The CDR3 runs 15 residues. Germline V gives CDR1 MDHEN, CDR2 SYDVKM. CDR3 amino acids: CASRDTGTGGLEQYF. The whole variable domain, filled in from reference TRBV28 and TRBJ2-7, reads DVKVTQSSRYLVKRTGEKVFLECVQDMDHENMFWYRQDPGLGLRLIYFSYDVKMKEKGDIPEGYSVSREKKERFSLILESASTNQTSMYLCASRDTGTGGLEQYFGPGTRLTVT.

The chain joins TRBV9 to TRBJ2-7; no DNA is available, so the TRBD1 call from TCRdb remains unchecked. The germline V gene encodes CDR1 SGDLS and CDR2 YYNGEE. The CDR3 sequence is 14 residues long. This CDR3 reads CASSAGAGVHEQYF.

V gene TRBV7-2 combines with J gene TRBJ2-1; with no DNA, the TCRdb D assignment of TRBD2 cannot be verified. The CDR3 totals 16 residues. The germline CDR1 and CDR2 sequences are SGHTA and FQGNSA. Here the CDR3 reads CASSLRDSSSYNEQFF. The whole variable domain, filled in from reference TRBV7-2 and TRBJ2-1, reads GAGVSQSPSNKVTEKGKDVELRCDPISGHTALYWYRQSLGQGLEFLIYFQGNSAPDKSGLPSDRFSAERTGGSVSTLTIQRTQQEDSAVYLCASSLRDSSSYNEQFFGPGTRLTVL.

The chain carries TRBV28 and TRBJ2-1; TCRdb's assignment of TRBD2 cannot be checked, as there is no DNA. The CDR3 spans 16 residues. Germline loops: CDR1 MDHEN, CDR2 SYDVKM. The CDR3 is CASSTGASGPPNEQFF.

This CDR3 reads CASSPSPGTGAEDYGYTF. V usage is TRBV5-4 and J usage is TRBJ1-2; TCRdb reports TRBD1, a call that lacks DNA to check it against. CDR1 SGHNT and CDR2 YYREEE come from the germline V gene (reference sequence). CDR3 length: 18 amino acids. Together with reference TRBV5-4 and TRBJ1-2, the CDR3 gives the full variable domain: ETGVTQSPTHLIKTRGQQVTLRCSSQSGHNTVSWYQQALGQGPQFIFQYYREEENGRGNFPPRFSGLQFPNYSSELNVNALELDDSALYLCASSPSPGTGAEDYGYTFGSGTRLTVV.

The chain employs TRBV4-3 and TRBJ1-1; TCRdb reports TRBD1, a call that lacks DNA to check it against. CDR3 length: 15 residues. Germline CDR1 reads LGHNA; CDR2 reads YSLEER. CDR3 sequence: CASSQGTGLNTEAFF.

The chain joins TRBV9 to TRBJ2-7. The CDR3 runs to 13 residues. Germline lookup yields CDR1 SGDLS and CDR2 YYNGEE. The CDR3 reads CASSVGDTYEQYF.

The V gene is TRBV7-9, the J gene TRBJ2-2; TCRdb lists TRBD1, though no DNA is available to test this call. Looked up from germline, CDR1 is SEHNR and CDR2 is FQNEAQ (reference sequence). The CDR3 is made up of 15 amino acids. This chain's CDR3 is CASSLGGGRTGELFF.

The rearrangement joins TRBV13 to TRBJ1-4. CDR3 length: 14 residues. Looked up from germline, CDR1 is PRHDT and CDR2 is FYEKMQ (reference sequence). The CDR3 sequence is CASSFRGANEKLFF.

The chain is built from TRBV20-1 and TRBJ2-7; the TCRdb D gene call, TRBD2, has no DNA to confirm it. The germline gives CDR1 DFQATT, CDR2 SNEGSKA (reference sequence). This CDR3 contains 12 residues. This CDR3 is CSATRRGFEQYF.

The chain employs TRBV18 and TRBJ2-7. The CDR3 has 17 residues. CDR1 KGHSH and CDR2 LQKENI come from the germline V gene. This CDR3 reads CASSPPGAYLVSYEQYF.

V is TRBV5-1 and J is TRBJ2-7. This CDR3 region has 16 residues. In germline, CDR1 is SGHRS, CDR2 YFSETQ. CDR3 sequence reads: CASSLNAKQSSYEQYF. Drawing the rest from reference TRBV5-1 and TRBJ2-7, the complete variable domain is KAGVTQTPRYLIKTRGQQVTLSCSPISGHRSVSWYQQTPGQGLQFLFEYFSETQRNKGNFPGRFSGRQFSNSRSEMNVSTLELGDSALYLCASSLNAKQSSYEQYFGPGTRLTVT.

CDR3 residues: CASSHADRGTDTQYF. The chain links TRBV7-9 to TRBJ2-3; the D call of TRBD1 rests on TCRdb alone, since no DNA is present to check it. CDR3 length: 15 amino acids. Germline V gives CDR1 SEHNR, CDR2 FQNEAQ (reference sequence).

The chain recombines TRBV29-1 with TRBJ2-2; TCRdb indicates TRBD2, and absent DNA this call remains unverified. Per germline, CDR1 SQVTM and CDR2 ANQGSEA. The CDR3 is made up of 14 amino acids. The CDR3 sequence is CSGRAGPNTGELFF.

The rearrangement links TRBV10-2 to TRBJ1-1; TCRdb returns TRBD1, unconfirmable since there is no DNA. Germline V CDR1 and CDR2: WSHSY, SAAADI. There are 13 residues in the CDR3. The CDR3 region is CASSWTGEGEAFF.

The chain employs TRBV5-1 and TRBJ2-3; the D call of TRBD2 rests on TCRdb alone, since no DNA is present to check it. The CDR3 is 17 amino acids. Germline V gene lookup returns CDR1 SGHRS and CDR2 YFSETQ. The chain's CDR3 is CASSYTPETSPPDTQYF.

The gene calls are TRBV15 and TRBJ2-7; the TCRdb D gene call, TRBD1, has no DNA to confirm it. CDR3 length: 15 residues. The V gene's germline CDR1 is LNHNV and CDR2 YYDKDF (reference sequence). The CDR3 protein is CATSRERQGAHEQYF.

The CDR3 is CASSQDKAGPISDQFF. The V and J genes are TRBV14 and TRBJ2-1; without DNA, the TCRdb call of TRBD2 cannot be checked. The CDR3 runs 16 residues. Per germline, CDR1 SGHDN and CDR2 FVKESK. Full variable domain (remainder filled in from reference TRBV14 and TRBJ2-1): EAGVTQFPSHSVIEKGQTVTLRCDPISGHDNLYWYRRVMGKEIKFLLHFVKESKQDESGMPNNRFLAERTGGTYSTLKVQPAELEDSGVYFCASSQDKAGPISDQFFGPGTRLTVL.

The CDR3: CAISESLAPDTQYF. The chain links TRBV10-3 to TRBJ2-3; without DNA, the TCRdb call of TRBD2 cannot be checked. Looked up from germline, CDR1 is ENHRY and CDR2 is SYGVKD. The length of the CDR3 is 14 residues.

The rearrangement uses TRBV20-1 and TRBJ2-3; there is no DNA to check the TCRdb D call of TRBD2. The CDR3 runs to 14 residues. Looked up from germline, CDR1 is DFQATT and CDR2 is SNEGSKA (reference sequence). The CDR3: CSARDWGAAYTQYF.

CDR3 protein: CASSEGAHPFGGTDTQYF. This chain connects TRBV2 to TRBJ2-3; TCRdb's assignment of TRBD1 cannot be checked, as there is no DNA. The CDR3 runs to 18 residues. CDR1 is SNHLY and CDR2 is FYNNEI in the germline V gene.

The rearrangement uses TRBV5-1 and TRBJ2-3. From germline, CDR1 is SGHRS and CDR2 YFSETQ. The CDR3 is made up of 15 amino acids. This CDR3 is CASSWRAESTDTQYF. The full variable domain, with the rest looked up from reference TRBV5-1 and TRBJ2-3, is KAGVTQTPRYLIKTRGQQVTLSCSPISGHRSVSWYQQTPGQGLQFLFEYFSETQRNKGNFPGRFSGRQFSNSRSEMNVSTLELGDSALYLCASSWRAESTDTQYFGPGTRLTVL.

The J gene is TRBJ1-5, the V gene TRBV23-1; TCRdb reports TRBD1, a call that lacks DNA to check it against. TRBV23-1 is annotated as an ORF whose role is uncertain. The CDR3 is 16 amino acids. The CDR3 sequence is CASSQATGQGGQPQHF.

J is TRBJ2-5 and V is TRBV20-1; the D call from TCRdb, TRBD2, cannot be confirmed without DNA. Per the germline V gene, CDR1 is DFQATT and CDR2 is SNEGSKA (reference sequence). The CDR3 is 14 residues long. Here the CDR3 reads CSAIRRGGRETQYF.

The V and J genes are TRBV28 and TRBJ1-4. The CDR3 is made up of 13 amino acids. Per germline, CDR1 MDHEN and CDR2 SYDVKM. CDR3 residues: CASSSGEIEKLFF.

The chain recombines TRBV5-8 with TRBJ2-5; the TCRdb call, TRBD1, lacks DNA for checking. The CDR3 length is 13 residues. Per the germline V gene, CDR1 is SGHTS and CDR2 is YDEGEE. CDR3 sequence: CASSSLTGETQYF.

This chain joins TRBV28 and TRBJ2-7; checking the TCRdb D call of TRBD1 is not possible without DNA. There are 15 residues in the CDR3. Germline CDR1 and CDR2: MDHEN and SYDVKM. The CDR3 loop is CASSLGGVIGYEQYF. Complete variable domain (other parts from reference TRBV28 and TRBJ2-7): DVKVTQSSRYLVKRTGEKVFLECVQDMDHENMFWYRQDPGLGLRLIYFSYDVKMKEKGDIPEGYSVSREKKERFSLILESASTNQTSMYLCASSLGGVIGYEQYFGPGTRLTVT.

The chain employs TRBV12-3 or TRBV12-4 and TRBJ1-1; TCRdb proposes TRBD1, but this gene call is untestable without DNA. The CDR3 is 15 amino acids. CDR3 sequence reads: CASSLGGTVNTEAFF.

The V gene is TRBV2, the J gene TRBJ1-3; no DNA is available, so the TRBD1 call from TCRdb remains unchecked. CDR1 is SNHLY, CDR2 FYNNEI, per germline. The CDR3 contains 16 residues. The CDR3 protein is CASRPGHLDSGNTIYF.